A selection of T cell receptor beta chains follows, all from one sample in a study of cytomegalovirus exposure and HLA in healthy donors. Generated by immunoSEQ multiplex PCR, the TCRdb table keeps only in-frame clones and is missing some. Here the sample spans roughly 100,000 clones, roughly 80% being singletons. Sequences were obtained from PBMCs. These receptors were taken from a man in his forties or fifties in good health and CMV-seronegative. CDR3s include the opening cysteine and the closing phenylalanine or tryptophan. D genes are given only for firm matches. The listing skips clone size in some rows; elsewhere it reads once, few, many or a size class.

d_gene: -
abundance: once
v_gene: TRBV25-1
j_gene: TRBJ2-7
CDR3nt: TGTGCCAGCAGTGGGGCGGGGTTCTCCGAGCAGTACTTC
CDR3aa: CASSGAGFSEQYF

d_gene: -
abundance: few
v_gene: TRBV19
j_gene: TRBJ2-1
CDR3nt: TGTGCCAGTAGTAGCGGTCCCTACAATGAGCAGTTCTTC
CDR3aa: CASSSGPYNEQFF

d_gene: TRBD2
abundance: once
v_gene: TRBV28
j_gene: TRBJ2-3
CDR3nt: TGTGCCACCGAGCGGGGCCACACAGATACGCAGTATTTT
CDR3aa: CATERGHTDTQYF

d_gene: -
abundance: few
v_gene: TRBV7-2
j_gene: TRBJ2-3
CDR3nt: TGTGCCAGCAGCTTGGGAGGACTCCGCACAGATACGCAGTATTTT
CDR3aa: CASSLGGLRTDTQYF

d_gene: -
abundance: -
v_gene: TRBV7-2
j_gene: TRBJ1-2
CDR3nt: TGTGCCAGCAGCTTAGGGGTCGGGTCTGCTAACTATGGCTACACCTTC
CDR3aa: CASSLGVGSANYGYTF

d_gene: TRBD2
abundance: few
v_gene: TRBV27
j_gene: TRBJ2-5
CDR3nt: TGTGCCAGCAGTTTATCTAGCGGGAGCCCTCGTGAGACCCAGTACTTC
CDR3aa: CASSLSSGSPRETQYF

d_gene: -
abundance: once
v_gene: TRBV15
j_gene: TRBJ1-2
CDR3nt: TGTGCCACCAGCAGCCTTTACAGGGCAGACTATGGCTACACCTTC
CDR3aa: CATSSLYRADYGYTF

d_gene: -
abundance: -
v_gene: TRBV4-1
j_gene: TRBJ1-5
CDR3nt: TGCGCCAGCAGCCAGACGGACAGTTACAATCAGCCCCAGCATTTT
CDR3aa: CASSQTDSYNQPQHF

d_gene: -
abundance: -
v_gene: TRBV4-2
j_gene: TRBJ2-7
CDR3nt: TGTGCCAGCAGCCACAACTTGAATTGGGAGCAGTACTTC
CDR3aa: CASSHNLNWEQYF

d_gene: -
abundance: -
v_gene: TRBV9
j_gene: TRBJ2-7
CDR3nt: TGTGCCAGCAGCGTCCTTCCCTTGTCCGAGCAGTACTTC
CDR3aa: CASSVLPLSEQYF

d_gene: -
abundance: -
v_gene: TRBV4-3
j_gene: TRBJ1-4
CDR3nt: TGCGCCAGCAGCCAAGTCGGGACAACTAATGAAAAACTGTTTTTT
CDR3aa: CASSQVGTTNEKLFF

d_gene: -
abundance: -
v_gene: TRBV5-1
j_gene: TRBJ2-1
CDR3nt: TGCGCCAGCAACCGGGACAACTACAATGAGCAGTTCTTC
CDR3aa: CASNRDNYNEQFF

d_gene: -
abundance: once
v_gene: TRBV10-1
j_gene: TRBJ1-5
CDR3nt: TGCGCCACGTGTCAGGGTCCCCATCAGCCCCAGCATTTT
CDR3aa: CATCQGPHQPQHF

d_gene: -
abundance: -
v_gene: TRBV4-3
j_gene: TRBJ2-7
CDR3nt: TGCGCCAGCAGCCAAGATGAGGCAGGGTCTTACGAGCAGTACTTC
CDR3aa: CASSQDEAGSYEQYF

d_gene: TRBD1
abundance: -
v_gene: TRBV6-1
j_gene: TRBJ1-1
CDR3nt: TGTGCCAGCAGCACCCAGGGGGGGAACACTGAAGCTTTCTTT
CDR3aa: CASSTQGGNTEAFF

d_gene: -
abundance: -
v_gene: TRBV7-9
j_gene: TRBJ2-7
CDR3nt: TGTGCCAGCAGCGTGGACTTCCCCTACGAGCAGTACTTC
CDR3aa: CASSVDFPYEQYF

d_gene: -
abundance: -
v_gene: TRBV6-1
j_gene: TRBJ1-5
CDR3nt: TGTGCCAGCAGTGAGGGACTTAGGAATCAGCCCCAGCATTTT
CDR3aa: CASSEGLRNQPQHF

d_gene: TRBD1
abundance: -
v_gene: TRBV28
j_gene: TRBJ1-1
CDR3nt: TGTGCCACCGGGGACAGGGCGAGAATAAAGACTGAAGCTTTCTTT
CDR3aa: CATGDRARIKTEAFF

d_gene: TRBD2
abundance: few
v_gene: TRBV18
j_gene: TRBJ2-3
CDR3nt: TGTGCCAGCTCACCGGGACTAGCGGGAACAGATACGCAGTATTTT
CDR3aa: CASSPGLAGTDTQYF

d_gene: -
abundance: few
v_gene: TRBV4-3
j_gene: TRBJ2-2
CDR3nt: TGCGCCAGCAGCCAAAACTTGAACACCGGGGAGCTGTTTTTT
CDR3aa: CASSQNLNTGELFF